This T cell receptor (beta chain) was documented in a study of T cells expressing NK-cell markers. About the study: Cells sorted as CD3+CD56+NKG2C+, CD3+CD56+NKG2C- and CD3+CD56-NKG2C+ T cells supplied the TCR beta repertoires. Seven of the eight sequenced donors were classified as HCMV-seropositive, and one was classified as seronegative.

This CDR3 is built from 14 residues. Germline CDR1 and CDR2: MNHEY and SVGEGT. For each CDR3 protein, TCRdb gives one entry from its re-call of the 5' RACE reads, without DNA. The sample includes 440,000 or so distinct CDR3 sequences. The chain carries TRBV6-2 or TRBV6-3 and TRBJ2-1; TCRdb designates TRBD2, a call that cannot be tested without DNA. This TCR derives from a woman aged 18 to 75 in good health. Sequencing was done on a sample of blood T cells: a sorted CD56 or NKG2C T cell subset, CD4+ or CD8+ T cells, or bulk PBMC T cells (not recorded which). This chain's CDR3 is CASSFSSGSNEQFF.